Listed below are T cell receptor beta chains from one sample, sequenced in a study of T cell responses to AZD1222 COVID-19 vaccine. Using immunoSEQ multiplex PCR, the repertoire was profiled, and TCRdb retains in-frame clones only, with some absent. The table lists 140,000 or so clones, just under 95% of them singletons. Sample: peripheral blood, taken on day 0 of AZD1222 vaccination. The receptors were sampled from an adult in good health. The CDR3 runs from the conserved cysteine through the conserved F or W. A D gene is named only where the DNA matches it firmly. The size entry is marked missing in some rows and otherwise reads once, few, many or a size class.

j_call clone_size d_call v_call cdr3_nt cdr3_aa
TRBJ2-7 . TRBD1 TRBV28 TGTGCCAGCACCCCAGGGGGCCCCCCCTTGGAGCAGTACTTC CASTPGGPPLEQYF
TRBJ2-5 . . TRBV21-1 TGTGCCAGCAGCAAAGATCCAGGGGAAGAGACCCAGTACTTC CASSKDPGEETQYF
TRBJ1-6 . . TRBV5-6 TGTGCCAGCAGCCGGGAGGAGGGGCGGGGATATAATTCACCCCTCCACTTT CASSREEGRGYNSPLHF
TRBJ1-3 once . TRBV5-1 TGCGCCAGCAGCTTGTCCCGACAGAGCTCTGGAAACACCATATATTTT CASSLSRQSSGNTIYF
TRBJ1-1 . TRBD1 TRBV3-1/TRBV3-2 TGTGCCAGCAGCTACTGGACAGGCCAGGCTTTCTTT CASSYWTGQAFF
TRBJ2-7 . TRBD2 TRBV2 TGTGCCAGCAGTGATGGCCTAGCGGGAGGTGTAAAGCAGTACTTC CASSDGLAGGVKQYF
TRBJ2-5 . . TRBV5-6 TGTGCCAGCACCACCCCCCGCCGGGAGGAGACCCAGTACTTC CASTTPRREETQYF
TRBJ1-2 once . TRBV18 TGTGCCAGCTCGGAGAGCAGGGCAGATGGCTACACCTTC CASSESRADGYTF
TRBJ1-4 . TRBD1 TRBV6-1 TGTGCCAGCAGTGAAGGGGCACAGGGGGCGGAAAAACTGTTTTTT CASSEGAQGAEKLFF
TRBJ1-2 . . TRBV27 TGTGCCAGCAGTTTACAGGGGAGAGACTATGGCTACACCTTC CASSLQGRDYGYTF
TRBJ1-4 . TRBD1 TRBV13 TGTGCCAGCAGCTTAAGCAGGGGGCCCCACTCAACTAATGAAAAACTGTTTTTT CASSLSRGPHSTNEKLFF
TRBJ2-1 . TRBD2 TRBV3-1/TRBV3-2 TGTGCCAGCAGCCAGTCTAGCGGCCTCTACAATGAGCAGTTCTTC CASSQSSGLYNEQFF
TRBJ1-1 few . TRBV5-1 TGCGCCAGCAGCTTGACAGGGCGGGACACTGAAGCTTTCTTT CASSLTGRDTEAFF
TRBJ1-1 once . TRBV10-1 TGCGCCAGCAGTAGGGGGGGCGCGGGAACTGAAGCTTTCTTT CASSRGGAGTEAFF
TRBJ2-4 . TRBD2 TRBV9 TGTGCCAGCAGCGTAGGTACTAGCGGGAGGCCCCTAAACATTCAGTACTTC CASSVGTSGRPLNIQYF
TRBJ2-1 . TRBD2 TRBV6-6 TGTGCCAGCAGCAGGTTCGGGGGGTGGGATGAGCAGTTCTTC CASSRFGGWDEQFF
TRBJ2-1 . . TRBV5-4 TGTGCCAGCAGGTTGGACTCACCTACCTACAATGAGCAGTTCTTC CASRLDSPTYNEQFF
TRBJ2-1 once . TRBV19 TGTGCCAGTAGTAATATCTTTAGCTCCTACAATGAGCAGTTCTTC CASSNIFSSYNEQFF
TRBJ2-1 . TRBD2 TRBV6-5 TGTGCCAGCAGTTACTCAGGGCTAGCGGGAGCCGATGAGCAGTTCTTC CASSYSGLAGADEQFF
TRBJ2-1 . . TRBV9 TGTGCCAGCAGCACCTCCCCGCCCAATGAGCAGTTCTTC CASSTSPPNEQFF
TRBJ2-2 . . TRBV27 TGTGCCAGCAGCCCCCAGTCTGTCGCGAACACCGGGGAGCTGTTTTTT CASSPQSVANTGELFF
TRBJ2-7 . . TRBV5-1 TGCGCCAGCAGCTATGGGGGACCGTCAATGATCGAGCAGTACTTC CASSYGGPSMIEQYF
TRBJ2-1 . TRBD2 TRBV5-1 TGCGCCAGCAGCCGTATTACTAGCGGGACTTCCAATGAGCAGTTCTTC CASSRITSGTSNEQFF